One T cell receptor beta chain is described in this entry. This entry comes from a study of OX40 agonist ivuxolimab in advanced cancers. Germline trimming cut 3 bases from V and 1 base from J; bases unmatched to any gene: 4. The CDR3 length is 16 residues. CDR1 is ENHRY and CDR2 is SYGVKD in the germline V gene. Here immunoSEQ multiplex PCR was the method, and the copy in TCRdb shows in-frame clones only, minus some. Of around 62,000 clones in the sample, more than 70% were seen once. The sample here was CD4+ or CD8+ T cells sorted from blood, taken in a trial of the OX40 agonist ivuxolimab. The chain is built from TRBV10-3 and TRBJ2-3; 10 bases line up with TRBD1. The receptor comes from an adult with an advanced solid tumor such as melanoma, head and neck, liver or kidney cancer. DNA of the CDR3: TGTGCCATCAGTGACGGGACAGGGGACGGCACAGATACGCAGTATTTT. The encoded protein is CAISDGTGDGTDTQYF.